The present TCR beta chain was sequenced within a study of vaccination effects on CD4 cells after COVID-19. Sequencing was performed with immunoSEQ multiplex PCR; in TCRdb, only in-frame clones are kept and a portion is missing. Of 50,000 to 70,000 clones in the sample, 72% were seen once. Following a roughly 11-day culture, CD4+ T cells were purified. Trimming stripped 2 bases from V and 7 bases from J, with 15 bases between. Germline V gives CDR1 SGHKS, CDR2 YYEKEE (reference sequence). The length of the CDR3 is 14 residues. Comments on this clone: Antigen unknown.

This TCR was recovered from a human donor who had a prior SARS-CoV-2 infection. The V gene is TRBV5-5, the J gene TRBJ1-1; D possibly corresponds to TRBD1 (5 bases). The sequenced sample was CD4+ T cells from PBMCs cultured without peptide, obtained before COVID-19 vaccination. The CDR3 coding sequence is TGTGCCAGCAGCTTTTGGGGCCGTCCTGGTGAAGCTTTCTTT. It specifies CASSFWGRPGEAFF. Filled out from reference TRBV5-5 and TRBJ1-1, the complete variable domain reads DAGVTQSPTHLIKTRGQQVTLRCSPISGHKSVSWYQQVLGQGPQFIFQYYEKEERGRGNFPDRFSARQFPNYSSELNVNALLLGDSALYLCASSFWGRPGEAFFGQGTRLTVV.